The TCR beta chain under discussion was sequenced for a study of blood T cell repertoires in COVID-19. Only in-frame clones appear in the TCRdb table, and some are missing; sequencing was by immunoSEQ multiplex PCR. The sample yields some 110,000 clones, about 76% seen once. Per the germline V gene, CDR1 is SGHTA and CDR2 is FQGNSA. The CDR3 loop spans 15 amino acids. The J segment lost 4 bases and the V segment lost 0 bases, leaving 4 bases of the junction unmatched. Sample: peripheral blood. The chain is built from TRBV7-2 and TRBJ2-5, with 8 positions matching TRBD2. This receptor was taken from an elderly man with acute or convalescent COVID-19. This CDR3 reads CASSLAAGGIETQYF. CDR3 nucleotides: TGTGCCAGCAGCTTAGCGGCGGGAGGCATAGAGACCCAGTACTTC.